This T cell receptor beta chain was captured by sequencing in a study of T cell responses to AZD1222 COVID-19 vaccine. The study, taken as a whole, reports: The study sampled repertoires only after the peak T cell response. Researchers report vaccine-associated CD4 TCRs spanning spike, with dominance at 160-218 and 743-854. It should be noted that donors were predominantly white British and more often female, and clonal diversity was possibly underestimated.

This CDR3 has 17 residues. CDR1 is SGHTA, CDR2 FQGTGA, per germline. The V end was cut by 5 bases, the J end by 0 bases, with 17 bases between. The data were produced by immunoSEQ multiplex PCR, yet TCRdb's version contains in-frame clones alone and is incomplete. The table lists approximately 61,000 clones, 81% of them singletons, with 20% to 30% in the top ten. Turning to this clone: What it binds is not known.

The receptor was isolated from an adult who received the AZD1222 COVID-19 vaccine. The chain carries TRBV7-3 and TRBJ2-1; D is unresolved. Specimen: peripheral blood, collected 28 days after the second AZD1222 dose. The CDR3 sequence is CASSHAPYWGSYNEQFF. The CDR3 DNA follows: TGTGCCAGCAGCCATGCCCCTTATTGGGGCTCCTACAATGAGCAGTTCTTC.